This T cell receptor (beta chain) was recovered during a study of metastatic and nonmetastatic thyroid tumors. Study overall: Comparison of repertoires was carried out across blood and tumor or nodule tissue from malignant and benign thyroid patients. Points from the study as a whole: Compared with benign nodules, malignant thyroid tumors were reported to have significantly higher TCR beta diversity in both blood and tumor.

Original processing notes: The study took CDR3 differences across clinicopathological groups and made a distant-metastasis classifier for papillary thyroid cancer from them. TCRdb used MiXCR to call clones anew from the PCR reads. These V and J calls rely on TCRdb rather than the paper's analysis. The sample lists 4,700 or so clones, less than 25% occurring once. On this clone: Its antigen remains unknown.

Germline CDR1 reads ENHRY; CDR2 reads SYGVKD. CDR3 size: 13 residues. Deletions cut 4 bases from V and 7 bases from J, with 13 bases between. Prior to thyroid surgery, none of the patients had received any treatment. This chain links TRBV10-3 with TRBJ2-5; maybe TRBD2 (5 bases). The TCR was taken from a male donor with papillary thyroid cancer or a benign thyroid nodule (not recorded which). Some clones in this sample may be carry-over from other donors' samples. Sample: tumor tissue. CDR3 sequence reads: CAISVSGEGTQYF. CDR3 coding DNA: TGTGCCATCAGTGTCAGCGGTGAAGGGACCCAGTACTTC.